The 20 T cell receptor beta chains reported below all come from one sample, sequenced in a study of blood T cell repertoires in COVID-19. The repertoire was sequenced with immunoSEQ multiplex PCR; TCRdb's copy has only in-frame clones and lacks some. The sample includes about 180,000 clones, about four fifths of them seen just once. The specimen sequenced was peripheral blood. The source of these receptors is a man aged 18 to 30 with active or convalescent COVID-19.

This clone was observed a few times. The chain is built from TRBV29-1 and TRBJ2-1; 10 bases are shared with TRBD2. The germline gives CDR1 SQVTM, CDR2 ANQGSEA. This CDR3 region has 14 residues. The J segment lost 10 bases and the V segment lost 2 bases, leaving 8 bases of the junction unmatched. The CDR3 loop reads CSVEMDSGGYEQFF. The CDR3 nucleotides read TGCAGCGTTGAAATGGATAGCGGGGGGTACGAGCAGTTCTTC.

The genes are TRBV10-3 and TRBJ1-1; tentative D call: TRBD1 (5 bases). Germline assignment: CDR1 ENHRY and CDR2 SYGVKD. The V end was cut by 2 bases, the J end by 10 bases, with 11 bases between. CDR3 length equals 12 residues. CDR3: CAISETGGLAFF. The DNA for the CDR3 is TGTGCCATCAGTGAGACGGGGGGGTTAGCTTTCTTT.

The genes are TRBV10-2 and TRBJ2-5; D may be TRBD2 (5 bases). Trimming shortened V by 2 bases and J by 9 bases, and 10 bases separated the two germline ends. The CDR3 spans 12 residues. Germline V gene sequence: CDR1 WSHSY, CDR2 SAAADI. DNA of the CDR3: TGCGCCAGCAGTGAGGGGAGAATGCCCCAGTACTTC. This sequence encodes CASSEGRMPQYF.

In DNA, the CDR3 is TGTGCCAGTAGCAGGGACAGGGGGTACGAGCAGTACTTC. Its translation: CASSRDRGYEQYF. This chain connects TRBV19 to TRBJ2-7; 11 bases match TRBD1. J lost 4 bases, V lost 6 bases, and 2 bases had no gene match. The CDR3 consists of 13 residues. CDR1 and CDR2 (germline): LNHDA, SQIVND (reference sequence).

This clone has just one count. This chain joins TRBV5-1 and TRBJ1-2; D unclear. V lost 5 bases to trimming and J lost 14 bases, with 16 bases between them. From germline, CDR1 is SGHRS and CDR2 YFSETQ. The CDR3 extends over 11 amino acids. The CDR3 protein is CASRSREFLTF. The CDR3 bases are TGCGCCAGCAGATCTAGGGAGTTCTTGACCTTC.

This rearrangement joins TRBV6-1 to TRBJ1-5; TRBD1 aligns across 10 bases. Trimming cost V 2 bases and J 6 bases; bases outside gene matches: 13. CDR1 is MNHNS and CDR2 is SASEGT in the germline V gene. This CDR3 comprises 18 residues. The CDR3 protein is CASSEPRDRGVVGQPQHF. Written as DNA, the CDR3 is TGTGCCAGCAGTGAACCCCGGGACAGGGGAGTTGTCGGTCAGCCCCAGCATTTT.

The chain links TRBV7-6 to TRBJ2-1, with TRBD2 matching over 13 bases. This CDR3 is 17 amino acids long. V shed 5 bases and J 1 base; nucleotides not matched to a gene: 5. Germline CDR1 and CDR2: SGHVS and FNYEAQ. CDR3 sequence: CASSPWTSGSSYNEQFF. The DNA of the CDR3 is TGTGCCAGCAGCCCCTGGACTAGCGGGAGTTCCTACAATGAGCAGTTCTTC.

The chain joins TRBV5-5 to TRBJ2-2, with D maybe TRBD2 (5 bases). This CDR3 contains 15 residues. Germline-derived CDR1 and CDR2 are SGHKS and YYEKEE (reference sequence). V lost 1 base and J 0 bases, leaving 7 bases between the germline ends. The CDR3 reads CASSLRLTNTGELFF. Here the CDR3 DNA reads TGTGCCAGCAGCTTGAGACTAACGAACACCGGGGAGCTGTTTTTT.

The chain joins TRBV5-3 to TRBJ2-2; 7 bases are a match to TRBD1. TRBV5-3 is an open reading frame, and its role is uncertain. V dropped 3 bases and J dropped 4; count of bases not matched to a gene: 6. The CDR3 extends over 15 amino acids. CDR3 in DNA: TGTGCCAGAAGCTGGGGACAGCACCCCACCGGGGAGCTGTTTTTT. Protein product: CARSWGQHPTGELFF.

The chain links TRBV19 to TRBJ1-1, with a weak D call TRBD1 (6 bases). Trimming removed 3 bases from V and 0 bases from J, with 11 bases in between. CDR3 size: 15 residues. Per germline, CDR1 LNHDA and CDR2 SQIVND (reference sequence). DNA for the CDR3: TGTGCCAGTAGTATTCTTACAGGGTTGAACACTGAAGCTTTCTTT. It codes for CASSILTGLNTEAFF.

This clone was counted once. In DNA, the CDR3 is TGTGCCAGCAGCCACCCATCGCGGGGTAGAGGGTATGGCTACACCTTC. Translated: CASSHPSRGRGYGYTF. The V and J genes are TRBV5-4 and TRBJ1-2; D remains unclear. The V end was cut by 4 bases, the J end by 5 bases, with 21 bases between. The CDR3 spans 16 residues. From germline, CDR1 is SGHNT and CDR2 YYREEE (reference sequence).

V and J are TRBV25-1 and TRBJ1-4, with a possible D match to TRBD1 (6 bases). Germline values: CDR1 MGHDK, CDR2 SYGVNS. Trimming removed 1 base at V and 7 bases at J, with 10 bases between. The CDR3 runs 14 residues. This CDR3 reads CASSESQGPEKLFF. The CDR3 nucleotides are TGTGCCAGCAGTGAATCTCAGGGGCCTGAAAAACTGTTTTTT. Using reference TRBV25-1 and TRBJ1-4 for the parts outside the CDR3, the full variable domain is EADIYQTPRYLVIGTGKKITLECSQTMGHDKMYWYQQDPGMELHLIHYSYGVNSTEKGDLSSESTVSRIRTEHFPLTLESARPSHTSQYLCASSESQGPEKLFFGSGTQLSVL.

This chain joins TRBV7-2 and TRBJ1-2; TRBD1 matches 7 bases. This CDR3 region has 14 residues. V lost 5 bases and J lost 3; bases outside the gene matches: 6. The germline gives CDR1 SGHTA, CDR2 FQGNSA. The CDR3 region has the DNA TGTGCCAGCAGCCCCCAGACAGGGCACTATGGCTACACCTTC. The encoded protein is CASSPQTGHYGYTF.

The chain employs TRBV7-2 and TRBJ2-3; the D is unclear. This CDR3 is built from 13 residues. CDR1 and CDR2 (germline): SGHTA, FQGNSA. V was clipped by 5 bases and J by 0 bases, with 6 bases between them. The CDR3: CASSPQSTDTQYF. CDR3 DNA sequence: TGTGCCAGCAGCCCTCAGAGCACAGATACGCAGTATTTT. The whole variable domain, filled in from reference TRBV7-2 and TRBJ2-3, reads GAGVSQSPSNKVTEKGKDVELRCDPISGHTALYWYRQSLGQGLEFLIYFQGNSAPDKSGLPSDRFSAERTGGSVSTLTIQRTQQEDSAVYLCASSPQSTDTQYFGPGTRLTVL.

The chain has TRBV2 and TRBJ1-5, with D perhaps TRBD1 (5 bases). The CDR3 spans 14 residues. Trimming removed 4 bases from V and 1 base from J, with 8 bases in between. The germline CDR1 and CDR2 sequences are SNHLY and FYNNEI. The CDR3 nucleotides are TGTGCCAGCAGTGTGCAGGGAAGCAATCAGCCCCAGCATTTT. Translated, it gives CASSVQGSNQPQHF. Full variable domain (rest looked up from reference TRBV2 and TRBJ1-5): EPEVTQTPSHQVTQMGQEVILRCVPISNHLYFYWYRQILGQKVEFLVSFYNNEISEKSEIFDDQFSVERPDGSNFTLKIRSTKLEDSAMYFCASSVQGSNQPQHFGDGTRLSIL.

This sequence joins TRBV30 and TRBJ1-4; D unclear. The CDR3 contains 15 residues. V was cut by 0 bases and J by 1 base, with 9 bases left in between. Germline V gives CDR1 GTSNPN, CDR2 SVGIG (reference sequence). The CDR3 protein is CAWSVNSGTNEKLFF. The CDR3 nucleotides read TGTGCCTGGAGTGTAAATAGTGGAACTAATGAAAAACTGTTTTTT.

This chain's CDR3 is CASSSRRTSGRTDTQYF. The CDR3 nucleotides read TGTGCCAGCAGCTCGCGTAGGACTAGCGGGAGGACAGATACGCAGTATTTT. This chain connects TRBV5-4 to TRBJ2-3; the match to TRBD2 covers 14 bases. There are 17 residues in the CDR3. V lost 3 bases and J lost 3; bases outside the gene matches: 6. Germline CDR1 is SGHNT and CDR2 is YYREEE (reference sequence).

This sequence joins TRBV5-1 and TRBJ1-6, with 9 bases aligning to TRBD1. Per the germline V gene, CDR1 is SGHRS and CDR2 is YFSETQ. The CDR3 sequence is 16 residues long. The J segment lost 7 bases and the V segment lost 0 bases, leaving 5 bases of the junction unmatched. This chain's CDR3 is CASSLAKTGGNSPLHF. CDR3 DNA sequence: TGCGCCAGCAGCTTGGCCAAGACAGGGGGGAATTCACCCCTCCACTTT.

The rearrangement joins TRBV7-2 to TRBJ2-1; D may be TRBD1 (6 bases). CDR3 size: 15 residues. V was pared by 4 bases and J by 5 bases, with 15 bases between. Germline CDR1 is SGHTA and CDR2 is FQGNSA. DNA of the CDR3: TGTGCCAGCAGCTATCTTAGGACAGTCAACAATGAGCAGTTCTTC. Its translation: CASSYLRTVNNEQFF.

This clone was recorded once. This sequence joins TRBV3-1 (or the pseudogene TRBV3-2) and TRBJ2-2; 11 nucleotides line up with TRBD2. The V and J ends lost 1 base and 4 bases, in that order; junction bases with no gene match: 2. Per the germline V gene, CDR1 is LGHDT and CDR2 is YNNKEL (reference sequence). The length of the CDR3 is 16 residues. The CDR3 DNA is TGTGCCAGCAGCCAAGCGGGGACTAGCGGCACCGGGGAGCTGTTTTTT. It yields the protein CASSQAGTSGTGELFF.